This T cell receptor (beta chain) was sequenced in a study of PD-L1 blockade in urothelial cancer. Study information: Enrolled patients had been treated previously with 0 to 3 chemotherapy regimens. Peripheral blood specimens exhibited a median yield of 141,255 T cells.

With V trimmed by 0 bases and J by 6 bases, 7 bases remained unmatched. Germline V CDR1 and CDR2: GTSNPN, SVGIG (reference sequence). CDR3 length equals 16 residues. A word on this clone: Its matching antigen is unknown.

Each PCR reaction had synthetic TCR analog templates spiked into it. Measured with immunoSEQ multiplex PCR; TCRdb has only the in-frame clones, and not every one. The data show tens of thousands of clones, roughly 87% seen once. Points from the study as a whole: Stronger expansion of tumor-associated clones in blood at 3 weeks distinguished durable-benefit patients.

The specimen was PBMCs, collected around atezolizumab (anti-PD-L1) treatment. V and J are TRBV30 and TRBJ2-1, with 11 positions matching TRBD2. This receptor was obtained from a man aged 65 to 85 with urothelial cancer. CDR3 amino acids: CAWSVSRTSGSNEQFF. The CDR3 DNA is TGTGCCTGGAGTGTATCTCGAACTAGCGGGAGCAATGAGCAGTTCTTC.